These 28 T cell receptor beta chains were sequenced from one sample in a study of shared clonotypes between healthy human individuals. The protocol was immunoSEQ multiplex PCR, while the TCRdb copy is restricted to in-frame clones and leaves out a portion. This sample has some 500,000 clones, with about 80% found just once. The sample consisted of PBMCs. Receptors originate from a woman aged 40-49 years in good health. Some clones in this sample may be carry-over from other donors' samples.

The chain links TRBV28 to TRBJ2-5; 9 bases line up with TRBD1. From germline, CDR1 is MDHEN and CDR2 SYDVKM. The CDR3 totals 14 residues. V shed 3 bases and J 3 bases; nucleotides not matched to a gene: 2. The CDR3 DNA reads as TGTGCCAGCAGTTTGGGGACAGGGAAAGAGACCCAGTACTTC. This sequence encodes CASSLGTGKETQYF.

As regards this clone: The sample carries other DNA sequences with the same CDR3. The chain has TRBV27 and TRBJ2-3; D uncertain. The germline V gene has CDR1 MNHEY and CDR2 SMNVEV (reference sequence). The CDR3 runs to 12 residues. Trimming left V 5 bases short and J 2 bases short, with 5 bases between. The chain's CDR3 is CASSPNTDTQYF. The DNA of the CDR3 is TGTGCCAGCAGTCCCAACACAGATACGCAGTATTTT.

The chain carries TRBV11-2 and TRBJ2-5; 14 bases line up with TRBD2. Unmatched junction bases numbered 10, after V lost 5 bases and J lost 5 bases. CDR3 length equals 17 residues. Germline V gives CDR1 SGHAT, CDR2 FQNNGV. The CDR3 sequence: CASSHGTSGSFVETQYF. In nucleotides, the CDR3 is TGTGCCAGCAGCCATGGGACTAGCGGGAGTTTCGTGGAGACCCAGTACTTC.

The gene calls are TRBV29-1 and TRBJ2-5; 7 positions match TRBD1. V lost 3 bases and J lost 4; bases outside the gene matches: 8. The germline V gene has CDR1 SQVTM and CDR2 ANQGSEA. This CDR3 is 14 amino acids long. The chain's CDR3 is CSVEEQGLSETQYF. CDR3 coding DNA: TGCAGCGTTGAGGAACAGGGGCTGTCAGAGACCCAGTACTTC.

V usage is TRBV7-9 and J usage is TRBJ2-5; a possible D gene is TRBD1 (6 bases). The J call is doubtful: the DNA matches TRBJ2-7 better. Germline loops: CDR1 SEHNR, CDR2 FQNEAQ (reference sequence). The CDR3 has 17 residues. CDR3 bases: TGTGCCAGCAGCTTAGTTTCCGGGGACACCAGCTCCTACGAGCAGTACTTC. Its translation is CASSLVSGDTSSYEQYF.

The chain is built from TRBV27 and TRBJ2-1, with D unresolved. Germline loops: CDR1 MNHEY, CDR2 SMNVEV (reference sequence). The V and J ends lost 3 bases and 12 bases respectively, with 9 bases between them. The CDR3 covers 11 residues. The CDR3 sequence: CASSFGRRQFF. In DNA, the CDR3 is TGTGCCAGCAGTTTTGGACGGCGGCAGTTCTTC.

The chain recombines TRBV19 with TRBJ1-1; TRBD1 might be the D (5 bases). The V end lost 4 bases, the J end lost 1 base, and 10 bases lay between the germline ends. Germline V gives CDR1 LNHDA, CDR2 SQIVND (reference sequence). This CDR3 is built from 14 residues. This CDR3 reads CASSTGGWNTEAFF. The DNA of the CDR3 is TGTGCCAGTAGTACCGGGGGGTGGAACACTGAAGCTTTCTTT.

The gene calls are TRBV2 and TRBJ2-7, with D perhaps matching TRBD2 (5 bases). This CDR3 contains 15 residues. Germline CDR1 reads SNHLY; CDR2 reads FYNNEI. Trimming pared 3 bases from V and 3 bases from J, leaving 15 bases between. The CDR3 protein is CASSDYRMEDYEQYF. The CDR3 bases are TGTGCCAGCAGTGATTATCGGATGGAGGACTACGAGCAGTACTTC. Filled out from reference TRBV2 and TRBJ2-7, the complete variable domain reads EPEVTQTPSHQVTQMGQEVILRCVPISNHLYFYWYRQILGQKVEFLVSFYNNEISEKSEIFDDQFSVERPDGSNFTLKIRSTKLEDSAMYFCASSDYRMEDYEQYFGPGTRLTVT.

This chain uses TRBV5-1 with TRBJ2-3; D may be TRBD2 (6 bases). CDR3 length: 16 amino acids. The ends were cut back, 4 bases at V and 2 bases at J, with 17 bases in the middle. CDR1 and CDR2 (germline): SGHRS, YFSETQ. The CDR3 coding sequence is TGCGCCAGCAGCCTCGACGGGAGTACCAACACAGATACGCAGTATTTT. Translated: CASSLDGSTNTDTQYF.

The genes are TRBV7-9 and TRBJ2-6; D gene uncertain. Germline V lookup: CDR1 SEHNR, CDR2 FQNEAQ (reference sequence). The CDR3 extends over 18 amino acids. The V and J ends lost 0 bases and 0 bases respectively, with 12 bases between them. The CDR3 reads CASSLAWQDVSGANVLTF. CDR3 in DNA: TGTGCCAGCAGCTTAGCGTGGCAGGACGTCTCTGGGGCCAACGTCCTGACTTTC.

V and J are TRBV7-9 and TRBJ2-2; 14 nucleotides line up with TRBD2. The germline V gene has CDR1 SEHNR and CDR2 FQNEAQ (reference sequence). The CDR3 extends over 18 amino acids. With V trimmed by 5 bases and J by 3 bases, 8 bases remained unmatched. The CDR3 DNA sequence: TGTGCCAGCAGCGATGGGACTAGCGGGGGAATTTACACCGGGGAGCTGTTTTTT. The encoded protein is CASSDGTSGGIYTGELFF.

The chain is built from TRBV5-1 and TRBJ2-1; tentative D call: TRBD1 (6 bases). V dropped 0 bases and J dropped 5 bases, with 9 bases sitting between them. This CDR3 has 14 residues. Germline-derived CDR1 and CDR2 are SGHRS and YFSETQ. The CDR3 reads CASSLDRANNEQFF. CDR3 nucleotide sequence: TGCGCCAGCAGCTTGGACAGGGCCAACAATGAGCAGTTCTTC.

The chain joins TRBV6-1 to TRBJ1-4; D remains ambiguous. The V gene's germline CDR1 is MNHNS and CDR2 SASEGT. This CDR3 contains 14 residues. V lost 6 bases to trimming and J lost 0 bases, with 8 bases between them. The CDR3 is CASRDFATNEKLFF. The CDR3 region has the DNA TGTGCCAGCAGAGACTTTGCAACTAATGAAAAACTGTTTTTT.

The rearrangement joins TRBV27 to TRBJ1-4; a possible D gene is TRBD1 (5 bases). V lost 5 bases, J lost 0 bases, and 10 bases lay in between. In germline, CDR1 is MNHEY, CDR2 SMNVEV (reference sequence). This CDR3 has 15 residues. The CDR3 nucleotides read TGTGCCAGCAGTCGGGGCGATGCAACTAATGAAAAACTGTTTTTT. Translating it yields CASSRGDATNEKLFF.

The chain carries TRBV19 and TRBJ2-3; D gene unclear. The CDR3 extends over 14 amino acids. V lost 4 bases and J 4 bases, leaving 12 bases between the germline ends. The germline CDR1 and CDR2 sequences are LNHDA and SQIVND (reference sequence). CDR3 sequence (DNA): TGTGCCAGTAGTAACCGACTGGGGTCAGATACGCAGTATTTT. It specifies CASSNRLGSDTQYF.

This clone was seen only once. The CDR3 region is CASSVAPSGSWYTQYF. The CDR3 DNA sequence: TGTGCCAGCAGCGTAGCACCTAGCGGGAGTTGGTATACGCAGTATTTT. The V call is TRBV9, the J call TRBJ2-3, with 10 bases that match TRBD2. The germline V gene encodes CDR1 SGDLS and CDR2 YYNGEE. The length of the CDR3 is 16 residues. V was pared by 0 bases and J by 7 bases, with 8 bases of the junction left unmatched. The variable domain in full, with the rest retrieved from reference TRBV9 and TRBJ2-3, is DSGVTQTPKHLITATGQRVTLRCSPRSGDLSVYWYQQSLDQGLQFLIQYYNGEERAKGNILERFSAQQFPDLHSELNLSSLELGDSALYFCASSVAPSGSWYTQYFGPGTRLTVL.

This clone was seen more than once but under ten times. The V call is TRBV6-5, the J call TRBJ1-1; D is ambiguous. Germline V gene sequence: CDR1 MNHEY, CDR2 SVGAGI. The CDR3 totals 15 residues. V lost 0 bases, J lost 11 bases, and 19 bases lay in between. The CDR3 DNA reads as TGTGCCAGCAGTTACTCGATACGCCCGGCTAGCGACGCTTTCTTT. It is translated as CASSYSIRPASDAFF.

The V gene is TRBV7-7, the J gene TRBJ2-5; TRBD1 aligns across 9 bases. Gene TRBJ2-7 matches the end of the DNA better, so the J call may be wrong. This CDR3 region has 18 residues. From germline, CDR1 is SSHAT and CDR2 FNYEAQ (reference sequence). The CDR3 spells CASRWTGVRKGYNYEQYF. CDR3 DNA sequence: TGTGCCAGCAGGTGGACAGGGGTACGGAAAGGGTATAACTACGAGCAGTACTTC.

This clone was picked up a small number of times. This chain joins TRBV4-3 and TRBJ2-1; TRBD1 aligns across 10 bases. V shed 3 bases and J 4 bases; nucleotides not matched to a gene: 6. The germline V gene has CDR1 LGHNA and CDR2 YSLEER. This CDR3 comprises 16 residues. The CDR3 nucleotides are TGCGCCAGCAGCCACCTCGGGGACAGGGGTTACAATGAGCAGTTCTTC. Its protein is CASSHLGDRGYNEQFF.

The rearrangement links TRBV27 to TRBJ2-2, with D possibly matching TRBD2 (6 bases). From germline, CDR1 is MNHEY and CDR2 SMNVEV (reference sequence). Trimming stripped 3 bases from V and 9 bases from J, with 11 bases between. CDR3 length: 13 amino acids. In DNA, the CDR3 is TGTGCCAGCAGTTTCCAGGGACTGAGGGAGCTGTTTTTT. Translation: CASSFQGLRELFF.

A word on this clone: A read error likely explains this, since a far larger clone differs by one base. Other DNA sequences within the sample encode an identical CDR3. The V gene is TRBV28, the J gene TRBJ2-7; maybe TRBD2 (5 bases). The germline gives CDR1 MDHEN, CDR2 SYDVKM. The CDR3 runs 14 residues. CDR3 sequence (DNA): TGCGCCAGCAGTCCCTTGTCCGGGGCCTACGAGCAGTACTTC. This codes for CASSPLSGAYEQYF. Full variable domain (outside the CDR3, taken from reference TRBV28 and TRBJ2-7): DVKVTQSSRYLVKRTGEKVFLECVQDMDHENMFWYRQDPGLGLRLIYFSYDVKMKEKGDIPEGYSVSREKKERFSLILESASTNQTSMYLCASSPLSGAYEQYFGPGTRLTVT.

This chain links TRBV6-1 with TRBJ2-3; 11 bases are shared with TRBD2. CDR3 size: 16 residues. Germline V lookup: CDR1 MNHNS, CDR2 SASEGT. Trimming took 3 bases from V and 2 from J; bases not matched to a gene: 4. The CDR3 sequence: CASSEGLAEFTDTQYF. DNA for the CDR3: TGTGCCAGCAGTGAGGGACTAGCGGAGTTCACAGATACGCAGTATTTT.

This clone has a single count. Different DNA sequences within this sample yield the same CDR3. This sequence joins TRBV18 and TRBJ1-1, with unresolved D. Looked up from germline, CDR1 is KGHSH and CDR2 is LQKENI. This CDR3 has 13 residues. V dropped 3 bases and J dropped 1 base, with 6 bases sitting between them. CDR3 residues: CASSPEANTEAFF. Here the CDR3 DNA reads TGTGCCAGCTCACCGGAGGCGAACACTGAAGCTTTCTTT.

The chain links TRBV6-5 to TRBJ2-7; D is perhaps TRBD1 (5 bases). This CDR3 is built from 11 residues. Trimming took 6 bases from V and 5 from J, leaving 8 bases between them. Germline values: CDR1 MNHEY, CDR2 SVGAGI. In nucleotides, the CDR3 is TGTGCCAGCAGACAACAGGACGAGCAGTACTTC. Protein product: CASRQQDEQYF.

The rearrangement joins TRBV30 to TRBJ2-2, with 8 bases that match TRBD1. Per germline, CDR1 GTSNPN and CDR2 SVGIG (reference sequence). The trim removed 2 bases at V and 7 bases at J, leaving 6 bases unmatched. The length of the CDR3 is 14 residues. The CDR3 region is CAWSRGRGLGELFF. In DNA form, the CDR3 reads TGTGCCTGGAGTAGGGGCAGGGGGCTCGGGGAGCTGTTTTTT.

For the CDR3, the DNA is TGTGCCACCCAGTCGGGTCCTAACTATGGCTACACCTTC. Translating it yields CATQSGPNYGYTF. This rearrangement joins TRBV7-9 to TRBJ1-2; D remains ambiguous. Germline-derived CDR1 and CDR2 are SEHNR and FQNEAQ (reference sequence). The ends were cut back, 10 bases at V and 0 bases at J, with 12 bases in the middle. The CDR3 loop spans 13 amino acids.

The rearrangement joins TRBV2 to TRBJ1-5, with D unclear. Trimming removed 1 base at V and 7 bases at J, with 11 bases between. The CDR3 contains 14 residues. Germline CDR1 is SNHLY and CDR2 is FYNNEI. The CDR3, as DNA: TGTGCCAGCAGTGAAGGGAGGGCTGGACAGCCCCAGCATTTT. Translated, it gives CASSEGRAGQPQHF.

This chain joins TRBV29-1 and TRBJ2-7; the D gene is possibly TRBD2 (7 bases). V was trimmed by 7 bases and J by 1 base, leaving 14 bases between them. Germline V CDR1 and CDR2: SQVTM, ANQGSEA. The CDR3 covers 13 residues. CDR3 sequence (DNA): TGCAGCGCTACTAAGGGGGGGTCCTACGAGCAGTACTTC. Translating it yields CSATKGGSYEQYF.